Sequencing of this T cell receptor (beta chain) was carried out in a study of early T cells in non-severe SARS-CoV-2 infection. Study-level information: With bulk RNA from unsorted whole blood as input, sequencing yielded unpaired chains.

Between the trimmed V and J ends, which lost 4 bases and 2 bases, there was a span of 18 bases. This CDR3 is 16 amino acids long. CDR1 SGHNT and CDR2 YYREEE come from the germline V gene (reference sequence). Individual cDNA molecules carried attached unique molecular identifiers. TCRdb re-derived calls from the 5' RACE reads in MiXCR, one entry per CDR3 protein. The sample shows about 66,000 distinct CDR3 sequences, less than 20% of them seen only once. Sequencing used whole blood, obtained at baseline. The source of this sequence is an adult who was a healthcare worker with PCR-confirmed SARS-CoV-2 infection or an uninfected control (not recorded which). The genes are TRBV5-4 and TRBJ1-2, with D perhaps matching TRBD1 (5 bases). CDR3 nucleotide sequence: TGTGCCAGCAGCCTCCCCCAGGGAGAGGGCAACTATGGCTACACCTTC. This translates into CASSLPQGEGNYGYTF.